Listed below are T cell receptor beta chains from one sample, sequenced in a study of shared clonotypes between healthy human individuals. The assay was immunoSEQ multiplex PCR, and TCRdb's table has in-frame clones only and misses some. Of 190,000 or so clones in the sample, approximately 61% are singletons; the top ten hold about 9.4%. What was sequenced was memory CD4+ T cells sorted from blood. The receptors were gathered from a man aged 25 to 45 in good health. The CDR3 runs from the conserved cysteine through the conserved F or W.

j_gene	v_gene	CDR3aa
TRBJ2-7	TRBV5-5	CASRLGSVGGEQYF
TRBJ1-1	TRBV11-2	CASSQRQGYGTEAFF
TRBJ2-7	TRBV15	CATSSWASGASYEQYF
TRBJ1-1	TRBV5-1	CASSAQGRDTEAFF
TRBJ2-5	TRBV28	CASSLWGQGGRETQYF
TRBJ1-1	TRBV5-1	CASSLRGVSMNTEAFF
TRBJ2-7	TRBV2	CASGREGRYEQYF
TRBJ1-2	TRBV7-2	CASSLVGDSRYTF
TRBJ2-3	TRBV29-1	CSVGTSATDTQYF
TRBJ2-2	TRBV7-2	CASSLETGTGELFF
TRBJ2-5	TRBV4-3	CASSQVTGQETQYF
TRBJ1-1	TRBV5-4	CASSDRVAEAFF
TRBJ2-3	TRBV6-5	CASSYAGAESTDTQYF
TRBJ2-2	TRBV9	CASSVGGRPGELFF
TRBJ2-7	TRBV5-1	CASSPGRGLALKATYEQYF
TRBJ2-5	TRBV6-4	CASSEIEAIGIQETQYF
TRBJ2-7	TRBV9	CASSVAQGPGGFGEQYF
TRBJ2-1	TRBV18	CASSPPSANNEQFF
TRBJ2-7	TRBV6-1	CASSEMRYEQYF
TRBJ2-7	TRBV2	CASSDGGPYEQYF
TRBJ2-1	TRBV9	CASSVEGLAYNEQFF
TRBJ2-3	TRBV14	CASSLPGAGGTDTQYF
TRBJ2-4	TRBV28	CASSPGTAFGGIQYF
TRBJ2-1	TRBV2	CASSRSRHADNEQFF
TRBJ2-5	TRBV18	CASSLKHSDRALGQTQYF
TRBJ1-1	TRBV5-4	CASSLGGVRNTEAFF
TRBJ2-5	TRBV7-2	CASSPLQETQYF
TRBJ2-1	TRBV11-2	CASSTVYNEQFF
TRBJ2-4	TRBV10-2	CASSDLVAKNIQYF
TRBJ2-1	TRBV11-3	CASSLGTGSGEQFF
TRBJ2-1	TRBV6-1	CASSVTSGTATYNEQFF
TRBJ2-5	TRBV6-5	CASRAGQLTETQYF
TRBJ1-5	TRBV10-3	CAIGGGTSQPQHF
TRBJ2-7	TRBV6-4	CASSGRQGAFYEQYF
TRBJ1-4	TRBV5-1	CASSPGKGFPNEKLFF
TRBJ2-1	TRBV6-4	CASSVQRSDNEQFF
TRBJ1-1	TRBV29-1	CSVALVTGGTEAFF
TRBJ2-2	TRBV18	CASSPTGTGVTGELFF
TRBJ1-5	TRBV10-2	CASRRDSSNQPQHF
TRBJ2-7	TRBV18	CASSPLPYEQYF
TRBJ2-3	TRBV27	CASRKAGLARRNTQYF
TRBJ1-5	TRBV2	CASKGQGVLNQPQHF
TRBJ2-1	TRBV5-1	CASNSRGTYNEQFF
TRBJ2-5	TRBV29-1	CSSTSGTIETQYF
TRBJ2-5	TRBV5-4	CASSLVSDRQETQYF
TRBJ2-5	TRBV2	CASTAGVQETQYF
TRBJ1-2	TRBV2	CASGETHLDYTF
TRBJ2-6	TRBV5-5	CASSRELSGANVLTF
TRBJ2-3	TRBV12-5	CASGREGLYTQYF
TRBJ2-3	TRBV5-8	CASSLADRSTDTQYF
TRBJ2-1	TRBV15	CATSKRTSGPNEQFF
TRBJ2-7	TRBV18	CASSTGQGSYEQYF
TRBJ2-7	TRBV5-1	CASSLVSGAGKRLNYEQYF
TRBJ2-5	TRBV7-2	CASSPVGLAGGETQYF
TRBJ2-1	TRBV5-1	CASSHLGGRGPNEQFF